These T cell receptor beta chains were read from a single sample in a study of memory B cells and T cells in multiple sclerosis. These TCRs are of unknown antigen specificity. Repertoires were generated with immunoSEQ multiplex PCR, while TCRdb's copy carries only in-frame clones and drops some. This sample has under 50,000 clones, with roughly 87% found just once. Sequenced sample: PBMCs from blood kept in culture. The receptors stem from a human donor with multiple sclerosis. CDR3s include the opening cysteine and the closing phenylalanine or tryptophan. Each record gives: CDR3 DNA, CDR3 protein, J gene, V gene, D gene, clone size. The D gene is left open where the match is weak. The listing skips clone size in some rows; elsewhere it reads once, few, many or a size class.

CDR3nt: TGTGCCAGCAGTTTACGGGGCGGATTAGGGTCACCCCTCCACTTT
CDR3aa: CASSLRGGLGSPLHF
j_gene: TRBJ1-6
v_gene: TRBV28
d_gene: NA
abundance: NA

CDR3nt: TGTGCCAGCTCAGGGTTAAGGGAGACCCAGTACTTC
CDR3aa: CASSGLRETQYF
j_gene: TRBJ2-5
v_gene: TRBV28
d_gene: NA
abundance: NA

CDR3nt: TGTGCCAGCAGTCGACAGGGTGATGGCTACACCTTC
CDR3aa: CASSRQGDGYTF
j_gene: TRBJ1-2
v_gene: TRBV6-6
d_gene: TRBD1
abundance: NA

CDR3nt: TGTGCCAGCAGCTACCCAGGGCGCATGAACACTGAAGCTTTCTTT
CDR3aa: CASSYPGRMNTEAFF
j_gene: TRBJ1-1
v_gene: TRBV5-4
d_gene: NA
abundance: once

CDR3nt: TGTGCCAGCAGTTTGGGGGGACCGATTTCCACCGGGGAGCTGTTTTTT
CDR3aa: CASSLGGPISTGELFF
j_gene: TRBJ2-2
v_gene: TRBV28
d_gene: NA
abundance: NA

CDR3nt: TGTGCCAGCAGTTCTACTCGCTCTGGGGCCAACGTCCTGACTTTC
CDR3aa: CASSSTRSGANVLTF
j_gene: TRBJ2-6
v_gene: TRBV27
d_gene: NA
abundance: NA

CDR3nt: TGTGCCAGTAGTAGCCGACAGGCTATACAGCCCCAGCATTTT
CDR3aa: CASSSRQAIQPQHF
j_gene: TRBJ1-5
v_gene: TRBV19
d_gene: NA
abundance: NA

CDR3nt: TGTGCCAGCTCATTCGGACAGGGGGCTGATGAAAAACTGTTTTTT
CDR3aa: CASSFGQGADEKLFF
j_gene: TRBJ1-4
v_gene: TRBV18
d_gene: TRBD1
abundance: NA

CDR3nt: TGTGCCAGCAGCAAAGTGGGGGGAAGATATAGCAATCAGCCCCAGCATTTT
CDR3aa: CASSKVGGRYSNQPQHF
j_gene: TRBJ1-5
v_gene: TRBV21-1
d_gene: NA
abundance: NA

CDR3nt: TGTGCCAGCAGTGAGTTAGGTGGAGTGAATGAAAAACTGTTTTTT
CDR3aa: CASSELGGVNEKLFF
j_gene: TRBJ1-4
v_gene: TRBV2
d_gene: NA
abundance: NA

CDR3nt: TGTGCCAGCAGCACGGGACAGGGGGGATACGAGCAGTACTTC
CDR3aa: CASSTGQGGYEQYF
j_gene: TRBJ2-7
v_gene: TRBV9
d_gene: TRBD1
abundance: NA

CDR3nt: TGTGCCACCAGCAGGGACAGGGGGATCACCGGGGAGCTGTTTTTT
CDR3aa: CATSRDRGITGELFF
j_gene: TRBJ2-2
v_gene: TRBV15
d_gene: TRBD1
abundance: NA

CDR3nt: TGTGCCAGCCTAGGGGGATCCGGGGAGCTGTTTTTT
CDR3aa: CASLGGSGELFF
j_gene: TRBJ2-2
v_gene: TRBV7-9
d_gene: NA
abundance: few

CDR3nt: TGTGCCAGCAGCCAAGAAGGGGGGCCTCTTTCCCCTTTCTTT
CDR3aa: CASSQEGGPLSPFF
j_gene: TRBJ1-1
v_gene: TRBV4-2
d_gene: NA
abundance: NA

CDR3nt: TGCACCATCGCCCGAGGGTACAATGAGCAGTTCTTC
CDR3aa: CTIARGYNEQFF
j_gene: TRBJ2-1
v_gene: TRBV1
d_gene: NA
abundance: NA

CDR3nt: TGTGCCAGCTCACCAGGACCGGGTGGCTACAATGAGCAGTTCTTC
CDR3aa: CASSPGPGGYNEQFF
j_gene: TRBJ2-1
v_gene: TRBV18
d_gene: NA
abundance: once

CDR3nt: TGTGCCAGCAGCTATTCCGGGACAGCCAATCAGCCCCAGCATTTT
CDR3aa: CASSYSGTANQPQHF
j_gene: TRBJ1-5
v_gene: TRBV9
d_gene: TRBD1
abundance: NA

CDR3nt: TGTGCCAGCAGTTCACCCGTAGGAAGCGGGGGTCCTAGCACAGATACGCAGTATTTT
CDR3aa: CASSSPVGSGGPSTDTQYF
j_gene: TRBJ2-3
v_gene: TRBV28
d_gene: TRBD2
abundance: NA

CDR3nt: TGTGCCAGCAGTGATCGGGCAGGGCTCTACAATGAGCAGTTCTTC
CDR3aa: CASSDRAGLYNEQFF
j_gene: TRBJ2-1
v_gene: TRBV6-1
d_gene: NA
abundance: few

CDR3nt: TGTGCCAGCAGCAATTCACAGCTCCCGCTCGACGAGCAGTACTTC
CDR3aa: CASSNSQLPLDEQYF
j_gene: TRBJ2-7
v_gene: TRBV5-4
d_gene: NA
abundance: few

CDR3nt: TGTGCCAGCAGTATATCGGCAGCATATGAAAAACTGTTTTTT
CDR3aa: CASSISAAYEKLFF
j_gene: TRBJ1-4
v_gene: TRBV6-5
d_gene: NA
abundance: NA

CDR3nt: TGCGCCAGCAGCGAGGACGGATCCTACGAGCAGTACTTC
CDR3aa: CASSEDGSYEQYF
j_gene: TRBJ2-7
v_gene: TRBV5-1
d_gene: NA
abundance: NA

CDR3nt: TGTGCCAGTAGTATAGGGCCGCAGGTCGGGCAGTTCTTC
CDR3aa: CASSIGPQVGQFF
j_gene: TRBJ2-1
v_gene: TRBV19
d_gene: NA
abundance: few

CDR3nt: TGTGCCAGCAGTCGGAGGGCGGGAGGAAACACCATATATTTT
CDR3aa: CASSRRAGGNTIYF
j_gene: TRBJ1-3
v_gene: TRBV2
d_gene: NA
abundance: NA

CDR3nt: TGTGCCAGCACCAAAGCAGGGGAGGGTAGCAATGAGCAGTTCTTC
CDR3aa: CASTKAGEGSNEQFF
j_gene: TRBJ2-1
v_gene: TRBV6-6
d_gene: NA
abundance: NA

CDR3nt: TGTGCCAGTAATGACAGAGGGCCTTCCTACGAGCAGTACTTC
CDR3aa: CASNDRGPSYEQYF
j_gene: TRBJ2-7
v_gene: TRBV28
d_gene: NA
abundance: once

CDR3nt: TGTGCCAGCAGGGGATCTGGGGGCTCTGAAGCTTTCTTT
CDR3aa: CASRGSGGSEAFF
j_gene: TRBJ1-1
v_gene: TRBV2
d_gene: NA
abundance: NA

CDR3nt: TGTGCCAGCAGCGTAGCCCCGGTTCTCTCTGGCTACACCTTC
CDR3aa: CASSVAPVLSGYTF
j_gene: TRBJ1-2
v_gene: TRBV9
d_gene: NA
abundance: NA

CDR3nt: TGTGCCAGCAGCCAAGAGCTAGCGGGGGGCACAGATACGCAGTATTTT
CDR3aa: CASSQELAGGTDTQYF
j_gene: TRBJ2-3
v_gene: TRBV4-2
d_gene: TRBD2
abundance: NA

CDR3nt: TGTGCCATGCAGGTCCCAGGCAAAGAGACCCAGTACTTC
CDR3aa: CAMQVPGKETQYF
j_gene: TRBJ2-5
v_gene: TRBV10-3
d_gene: NA
abundance: NA

CDR3nt: TGTGCCAGCAGCTTGGCGCTAGCGGGGTTCGCGGATGAGCAGTTCTTC
CDR3aa: CASSLALAGFADEQFF
j_gene: TRBJ2-1
v_gene: TRBV5-5
d_gene: TRBD2
abundance: once

CDR3nt: TGTGCCAGCAGCTGGGGCGGGCTGGGGGCCAAAAACATTCAGTACTTC
CDR3aa: CASSWGGLGAKNIQYF
j_gene: TRBJ2-4
v_gene: TRBV27
d_gene: NA
abundance: NA

CDR3nt: TGTGCCAGCAGCTTAGCGCCTGACTTGGGAAAACTGTTTTTT
CDR3aa: CASSLAPDLGKLFF
j_gene: TRBJ1-4
v_gene: TRBV7-2
d_gene: NA
abundance: NA

CDR3nt: TGTGCCAGCAGTTTATGGGGGACAGGGGTAGACGAGCAGTACTTC
CDR3aa: CASSLWGTGVDEQYF
j_gene: TRBJ2-7
v_gene: TRBV27
d_gene: TRBD1
abundance: NA

CDR3nt: TGTGCCAGCAATCCCGGGGGCGCAAGGTTGGCCTATGGCTACACCTTC
CDR3aa: CASNPGGARLAYGYTF
j_gene: TRBJ1-2
v_gene: TRBV7-9
d_gene: NA
abundance: NA

CDR3nt: TGCAGCGCCGCCGCTAGCGTGTCGGAGACCCAGTACTTC
CDR3aa: CSAAASVSETQYF
j_gene: TRBJ2-5
v_gene: TRBV29-1
d_gene: NA
abundance: NA

CDR3nt: TGCGCCAGCAGCCAAGATCGGTACGTAGGACAGCACAATCAGCCCCAGCATTTT
CDR3aa: CASSQDRYVGQHNQPQHF
j_gene: TRBJ1-5
v_gene: TRBV4-3
d_gene: NA
abundance: NA

CDR3nt: TGTGCCAGCAGTTACTCGGCAGGGTCTCGAAACACCATATATTTT
CDR3aa: CASSYSAGSRNTIYF
j_gene: TRBJ1-3
v_gene: TRBV6-6
d_gene: NA
abundance: NA

CDR3nt: TGTGCCAGCAGCTTAGCGCGGATCAGGGGTGAGACCCAGTACTTC
CDR3aa: CASSLARIRGETQYF
j_gene: TRBJ2-5
v_gene: TRBV7-9
d_gene: NA
abundance: NA

CDR3nt: TGTGCCAGCAGCCAAGATCGGGCTAGCGGGGGAACCTACAATGAGCAGTTCTTC
CDR3aa: CASSQDRASGGTYNEQFF
j_gene: TRBJ2-1
v_gene: TRBV4-2
d_gene: TRBD2
abundance: NA

CDR3nt: TGTGCCAGCAGCTTAGATCGGGTTGGCTACACCTTC
CDR3aa: CASSLDRVGYTF
j_gene: TRBJ1-2
v_gene: TRBV11-2
d_gene: NA
abundance: NA

CDR3nt: TGTGCCACCAGCAGAGATTTTTGGACAGGGGAAAACATTCAGTACTTC
CDR3aa: CATSRDFWTGENIQYF
j_gene: TRBJ2-4
v_gene: TRBV15
d_gene: TRBD1
abundance: NA

CDR3nt: TGTGCCAGCGGAAGTTTTATGGGCAATCAGCCCCAGCATTTT
CDR3aa: CASGSFMGNQPQHF
j_gene: TRBJ1-5
v_gene: TRBV28
d_gene: NA
abundance: once

CDR3nt: TGTGCCAGCAGCTTAGCGGGGGCACCTGAAGCTTTCTTT
CDR3aa: CASSLAGAPEAFF
j_gene: TRBJ1-1
v_gene: TRBV7-9
d_gene: NA
abundance: NA

CDR3nt: TGTGCCAGCAGCTTATGGGGACTACCCCTCCACTTT
CDR3aa: CASSLWGLPLHF
j_gene: TRBJ1-6
v_gene: TRBV7-2
d_gene: NA
abundance: once